Shown below are 11 T cell receptor beta chains from a single sample sequenced in a study of cytomegalovirus exposure and HLA in healthy donors. Both 60 Vbeta primers and 13 Jbeta primers went into the PCR. TCRdb keeps only in-frame clones here, not all; method: immunoSEQ multiplex PCR. The sample records around 59,000 clones, 75% to 85% being singletons. Sequenced: PBMCs. These receptors all come from a woman between 35 and 50 years old in good health and CMV-seronegative.

V is TRBV9 and J is TRBJ2-3; 11 positions agree with TRBD2. Germline loops: CDR1 SGDLS, CDR2 YYNGEE. This CDR3 is 15 amino acids long. The ends lost 2 bases at V and 2 bases at J; junction bases unmatched: 1. DNA for the CDR3: TGTGCCAGCAGCGTGGGACTAGCGGTCACAGATACGCAGTATTTT. It codes for CASSVGLAVTDTQYF. Combining the CDR3 with reference TRBV9 and TRBJ2-3 gives the whole variable domain DSGVTQTPKHLITATGQRVTLRCSPRSGDLSVYWYQQSLDQGLQFLIQYYNGEERAKGNILERFSAQQFPDLHSELNLSSLELGDSALYFCASSVGLAVTDTQYFGPGTRLTVL.

The table lists this clone with a count of one. V is TRBV28 and J is TRBJ1-5; D gene unclear. Germline CDR1 reads MDHEN; CDR2 reads SYDVKM. Trimming stripped 3 bases from V and 3 bases from J, with 6 bases between. CDR3 length equals 13 residues. The CDR3, as DNA: TGTGCCAGCAGTTTCCCTCCCAATCAGCCCCAGCATTTT. This sequence encodes CASSFPPNQPQHF.

The J gene is TRBJ2-1, the V gene TRBV28, with 7 bases aligning to TRBD2. The CDR3 runs to 16 residues. In germline, CDR1 is MDHEN, CDR2 SYDVKM. V was pared by 6 bases and J by 8 bases, with 16 bases of the junction left unmatched. DNA of the CDR3: TGTGCCAGCAGCCCCAAGGGAGGCGGGAGAGGGCATGAGCAGTTCTTC. This encodes CASSPKGGGRGHEQFF.

The rearrangement uses TRBV7-6 and TRBJ2-2; 12 bases are a match to TRBD2. V was clipped by 4 bases and J by 6 bases; unmatched bases: 6. CDR3 length: 16 residues. CDR1 and CDR2 (germline): SGHVS, FNYEAQ. The CDR3 spells CASSSTSGSYSGELFF. The CDR3 DNA reads as TGTGCCAGCAGCTCGACTAGCGGGAGTTACTCCGGGGAGCTGTTTTTT.

The count of this clone is one. The rearrangement uses TRBV27 and TRBJ2-7, with 7 bases aligning to TRBD2. From germline, CDR1 is MNHEY and CDR2 SMNVEV (reference sequence). The length of the CDR3 is 15 residues. V was pared by 2 bases and J by 3 bases, with 7 bases of the junction left unmatched. In nucleotides, the CDR3 is TGTGCCAGCAGTTTAGCGGCTAGCGGTTACTACGAGCAGTACTTC. Protein sequence: CASSLAASGYYEQYF.

This sequence joins TRBV6-5 and TRBJ2-7; no clear D. V was cut by 0 bases and J by 10 bases, with 13 bases left in between. Per germline, CDR1 MNHEY and CDR2 SVGAGI. This CDR3 spans 13 amino acids. The CDR3 DNA follows: TGTGCCAGCAGTTACTCGGGTATGAGGTTACAGTACTTC. Residues: CASSYSGMRLQYF.

This chain links TRBV27 with TRBJ2-7; TRBD2 agrees at 14 bases. Germline V gene data show CDR1 as MNHEY and CDR2 as SMNVEV (reference sequence). V lost 5 bases, J lost 0 bases, and 12 bases stayed unmatched. The CDR3 has 19 amino acids. CDR3 region: CASSLGTSGSSHFSYEQYF. The DNA for the CDR3 is TGTGCCAGCAGTCTCGGGACTAGCGGGAGTTCTCACTTCTCCTACGAGCAGTACTTC.

The chain is built from TRBV5-1 and TRBJ1-1; D gene unclear. The germline V gene has CDR1 SGHRS and CDR2 YFSETQ. The CDR3 is 14 amino acids. Trimming removed 4 bases at V and 4 bases at J, with 14 bases between. CDR3 sequence reads: CASSRSVGSTEAFF. CDR3 bases: TGCGCCAGCAGCCGGTCGGTGGGGAGCACTGAAGCTTTCTTT.

In this sample, this clone turned up once. The rearrangement links TRBV7-3 to TRBJ2-3, with a weak D call TRBD1 (5 bases). The CDR3 has 16 amino acids. In germline, CDR1 is SGHTA, CDR2 FQGTGA. V was clipped by 2 bases and J by 4 bases, with 16 bases between them. The CDR3 DNA is TGTGCCAGCAGCTTAGGGGTTGGGGAAGGGGCAGATACGCAGTATTTT. Translation: CASSLGVGEGADTQYF. Filled out from reference TRBV7-3 and TRBJ2-3, the complete variable domain reads GAGVSQTPSNKVTEKGKYVELRCDPISGHTALYWYRQSLGQGPEFLIYFQGTGAADDSGLPNDRFFAVRPEGSVSTLKIQRTERGDSAVYLCASSLGVGEGADTQYFGPGTRLTVL.

The chain couples TRBV28 to TRBJ1-1; D is unresolved. Germline V CDR1 and CDR2: MDHEN, SYDVKM. This CDR3 has 13 amino acids. Trimming removed 6 bases from V and 1 base from J, with 9 bases in between. The CDR3 DNA reads TGTGCCAGCAGGAAAGAGGGGAACACTGAAGCTTTCTTT. As protein: CASRKEGNTEAFF.

The CDR3 is CASSVPTGYTGELFF. CDR3 bases: TGTGCCAGCAGTGTCCCTACAGGGTACACCGGGGAGCTGTTTTTT. V gene TRBV2 combines with J gene TRBJ2-2; maybe TRBD1 (6 bases). V was cut by 4 bases and J by 3 bases, with 12 bases left in between. The CDR3 is made up of 15 amino acids. Germline V CDR1 and CDR2: SNHLY, FYNNEI.